These 25 T cell receptor beta chains originate from one sample sequenced in a study of shared clonotypes between healthy human individuals. As defined, naive CD8 cells were CD45RO-negative and positively selected for CCR7, with terminally differentiated effector memory CD45RA+ cells excluded. Assay used: immunoSEQ multiplex PCR; TCRdb lists only in-frame clones, some missing. Found here are millions of clones, approximately 94% of them singletons; the top ten hold approximately 1.2%. Sample: naive CD8+ T cells sorted from blood. The receptors derive from a man younger than 30 in good health.

This chain joins TRBV13 and TRBJ2-1; the D gene is possibly TRBD2 (7 bases). The germline V gene has CDR1 PRHDT and CDR2 FYEKMQ (reference sequence). The V end lost 5 bases, the J end lost 9 bases, and 11 bases lay between the germline ends. The CDR3 sequence is 12 residues long. CDR3 sequence: CASSAGEGEQFF. The DNA for the CDR3 is TGTGCCAGCAGCGCAGGGGAGGGTGAGCAGTTCTTC.

The chain recombines TRBV6-5 with TRBJ2-2; 8 nucleotides match TRBD2. The CDR3 has 14 residues. After removal of 4 bases from V and 7 bases from J, the junction contained 5 bases not matched to a gene. The germline V gene encodes CDR1 MNHEY and CDR2 SVGAGI. The CDR3 sequence: CASSSGGDGGELFF. The CDR3, as DNA: TGTGCCAGCAGTTCCGGGGGGGACGGCGGGGAGCTGTTTTTT.

This clone was seen many times. Different DNA sequences within this sample yield the same CDR3. This chain uses TRBV30 with TRBJ1-5; the match to TRBD1 covers 8 bases. Germline V lookup: CDR1 GTSNPN, CDR2 SVGIG (reference sequence). The V segment lost 4 bases and the J segment 4 bases; nucleotides outside the gene matches: 3. This CDR3 region has 13 residues. CDR3 residues: CAWTGQGNQPQHF. The DNA of the CDR3 is TGTGCCTGGACCGGACAGGGTAATCAGCCCCAGCATTTT.

About this clone itself: Different DNA sequences within this sample yield the same CDR3. The rearrangement links TRBV6-1 to TRBJ2-7, with D perhaps matching TRBD2 (6 bases). Deletions cut 4 bases from V and 2 bases from J, with 9 bases between. Germline lookup yields CDR1 MNHNS and CDR2 SASEGT. This CDR3 contains 13 residues. CDR3 nucleotides: TGTGCCAGCAGTGCGCGGGGTCCCTACGAGCAGTACTTC. The encoded protein is CASSARGPYEQYF.

The chain recombines TRBV6-6 with TRBJ2-7; 8 bases fit TRBD1. With 2 bases clipped from V and 5 bases from J, the junction kept 5 bases outside the gene matches. The CDR3 extends over 14 amino acids. Germline V gene sequence: CDR1 MNHNY, CDR2 SVGAGI (reference sequence). The CDR3 is CASSYVSGGDEQYF. The CDR3 DNA follows: TGTGCCAGCAGTTACGTTTCAGGGGGCGACGAGCAGTACTTC.

This clone was picked up one time. The chain is built from TRBV6-5 and TRBJ2-1; D is possibly TRBD2 (6 bases). Trimming removed 2 bases from V and 8 bases from J, with 19 bases in between. The germline CDR1 and CDR2 sequences are MNHEY and SVGAGI. The CDR3 loop spans 16 amino acids. As DNA, the CDR3 is TGTGCCAGCAGTTACCGATGGCGGGAAACCCTCGATGAGCAGTTCTTC. Translated, it gives CASSYRWRETLDEQFF.

DNA for the CDR3: TGCGCCAGCGCAGCCGGGAGGGTATTTTTGACCGGGGAGCTGTTTTTT. Amino acids: CASAAGRVFLTGELFF. This sequence joins TRBV4-1 and TRBJ2-2; 8 nucleotides align to TRBD2. Germline-derived CDR1 and CDR2 are MGHRA and YSYEKL. The V gene end was trimmed by 8 bases and the J gene end by 5 bases; junction bases not matched to a gene: 13. There are 16 residues in the CDR3.

A remark on this clone: The sample carries other DNA sequences with the same CDR3. The chain couples TRBV27 to TRBJ2-7; D gene unclear. Germline assignment: CDR1 MNHEY and CDR2 SMNVEV (reference sequence). The germline V and J ends were trimmed by 5 bases and 2 bases, with 10 bases remaining between them. The CDR3 extends over 13 amino acids. In DNA form, the CDR3 reads TGTGCCAGCAGTCCCGGGCCCCCCTACGAGCAGTACTTC. Translation gives CASSPGPPYEQYF.

The chain links TRBV13 to TRBJ2-1; no firm D call. V was clipped by 4 bases and J by 8 bases, with 15 bases between them. This CDR3 region has 14 residues. Germline assignment: CDR1 PRHDT and CDR2 FYEKMQ (reference sequence). CDR3 in amino acids: CASSSVRSVHEQFF. In DNA, the CDR3 is TGTGCCAGCAGCTCTGTGAGGTCAGTCCATGAGCAGTTCTTC.

Concerning this clone itself: This same CDR3 is encoded by further DNA sequences in the sample. This sequence joins TRBV28 and TRBJ1-1, with D uncertain. The V end was cut by 3 bases, the J end by 2 bases, with 7 bases between. This CDR3 comprises 13 residues. The V gene's germline CDR1 is MDHEN and CDR2 SYDVKM. The CDR3 loop is CASSLSGNTEAFF. The DNA of the CDR3 is TGTGCCAGCAGTTTGTCCGGTAACACTGAAGCTTTCTTT.

The CDR3: CASSPAIESYYEQYF. The DNA of the CDR3 is TGTGCCAGCAGCCCCGCCATAGAGAGTTACTACGAGCAGTACTTC. The chain carries TRBV7-9 and TRBJ2-7; no firm D call. This CDR3 has 15 amino acids. The germline V and J ends were trimmed by 5 bases and 3 bases, with 17 bases remaining between them. CDR1 and CDR2 from the germline V gene are SEHNR and FQNEAQ (reference sequence).

In nucleotides, the CDR3 is TGCGCCAGCAGCCACCCCCAGGGTACCGTCTACGAGCAGTACTTC. Residues: CASSHPQGTVYEQYF. The V gene is TRBV4-1, the J gene TRBJ2-7; the D gene is possibly TRBD1 (5 bases). V was shortened by 3 bases and J by 3 bases, with 15 bases between the two germline ends. The germline gives CDR1 MGHRA, CDR2 YSYEKL. The CDR3 contains 15 residues.

This chain joins TRBV7-2 and TRBJ1-4; the D gene is possibly TRBD1 (6 bases). This CDR3 contains 17 residues. Germline loops: CDR1 SGHTA, CDR2 FQGNSA. V lost 3 bases and J 8 bases, leaving 22 bases between the germline ends. In DNA, the CDR3 is TGTGCCAGCAGCTTGGGGCCGGGAGGGGGATTGGAGGAAAAACTGTTTTTT. This gives the protein CASSLGPGGGLEEKLFF.

The rearrangement joins TRBV11-2 to TRBJ2-5; TRBD1 aligns across 8 bases. Germline CDR1 is SGHAT and CDR2 is FQNNGV. The CDR3 has 17 amino acids. V dropped 1 base and J dropped 2; count of bases not matched to a gene: 9. DNA of the CDR3: TGTGCCAGCAGCTTAGCTCCGGGACAGGCGGGACAAGAGACCCAGTACTTC. Translating it yields CASSLAPGQAGQETQYF.

V usage is TRBV4-1 and J usage is TRBJ1-2; D is unresolved. CDR3 size: 15 residues. CDR1 is MGHRA, CDR2 YSYEKL, per germline. V lost 2 bases to trimming and J lost 6 bases, with 16 bases between them. The DNA of the CDR3 is TGCGCCAGCAGCCAATCTCGTCAGTCGGTGCATGGCTACACCTTC. This encodes CASSQSRQSVHGYTF.

The gene calls are TRBV4-1 and TRBJ2-7, with D perhaps matching TRBD1 (5 bases). The CDR3 extends over 13 amino acids. CDR1 MGHRA and CDR2 YSYEKL come from the germline V gene. Trimming took 1 base from V and 6 from J, leaving 10 bases between them. The CDR3 region is CASSQVSGFEQYF. The CDR3 DNA follows: TGCGCCAGCAGCCAAGTTTCAGGGTTCGAGCAGTACTTC.

V usage is TRBV7-9 and J usage is TRBJ2-1, with 7 bases that match TRBD2. This CDR3 is built from 18 residues. With V trimmed by 1 base and J by 8 bases, 17 bases remained unmatched. CDR1 and CDR2 from the germline V gene are SEHNR and FQNEAQ (reference sequence). The CDR3 here is CASSLGPVVRLADDEQFF. The CDR3 DNA reads as TGTGCCAGCAGCTTAGGGCCGGTAGTGAGGCTAGCGGATGATGAGCAGTTCTTC.

The chain employs TRBV4-1 and TRBJ2-7; TRBD1 or TRBD2 may be the D gene (5 bases each). The V gene lost 0 bases and the J gene lost 2 bases, with 14 bases spanning the gap. The germline V gene has CDR1 MGHRA and CDR2 YSYEKL. The CDR3 sequence is 16 residues long. CDR3 in amino acids: CASSQEWGSLTYEQYF. CDR3 DNA sequence: TGCGCCAGCAGCCAAGAATGGGGGTCCCTTACCTACGAGCAGTACTTC.

This chain links TRBV5-1 with TRBJ2-4, with TRBD1 as a possible D gene (5 bases). From germline, CDR1 is SGHRS and CDR2 YFSETQ. The CDR3 runs 15 residues. Trimming removed 0 bases from V and 1 base from J, with 8 bases in between. Here the CDR3 DNA reads TGCGCCAGCAGCTTGGATGCAGGGGCCAAAAACATTCAGTACTTC. Translation: CASSLDAGAKNIQYF.

As to this clone: Different DNA sequences within this sample yield the same CDR3. V usage is TRBV27 and J usage is TRBJ2-7; no clear D. CDR1 is MNHEY, CDR2 SMNVEV, per germline (reference sequence). V was shortened by 5 bases and J by 4 bases, with 12 bases between the two germline ends. CDR3 size: 13 residues. The CDR3 here is CASSPTTFYEQYF. The CDR3 nucleotides read TGTGCCAGCAGTCCGACGACCTTTTACGAGCAGTACTTC.

The rearrangement links TRBV30 to TRBJ1-1, with D uncertain. This CDR3 spans 13 amino acids. Trimming shortened V by 2 bases and J by 1 base, and 8 bases separated the two germline ends. Germline V gene lookup returns CDR1 GTSNPN and CDR2 SVGIG (reference sequence). The CDR3 loop reads CAWSFGENTEAFF. The CDR3 DNA reads as TGTGCCTGGAGTTTCGGGGAGAACACTGAAGCTTTCTTT.

The CDR3 nucleotides are TGTGCCAGCAGTTTAAATGGACTAGCACTCTCAGATACGCAGTATTTT. Residues: CASSLNGLALSDTQYF. J is TRBJ2-3 and V is TRBV27; 8 bases line up with TRBD2. Trimming cost V 2 bases and J 4 bases; bases outside gene matches: 8. Germline CDR1 and CDR2: MNHEY and SMNVEV (reference sequence). The CDR3 covers 16 residues.

The V call is TRBV14, the J call TRBJ2-7, with D possibly matching TRBD1 (5 bases). Germline CDR1 is SGHDN and CDR2 is FVKESK. The V and J ends lost 5 bases and 3 bases respectively, with 14 bases between them. CDR3 size: 14 residues. This CDR3 is CASSTRPRDYEQYF. The CDR3 nucleotides read TGTGCCAGCAGCACACGACCCAGGGACTACGAGCAGTACTTC.

This clone occurred once. The rearrangement uses TRBV6-6 and TRBJ2-2; D remains ambiguous. Trimming left V 4 bases short and J 1 base short, with 7 bases between. The CDR3 consists of 14 residues. Germline assignment: CDR1 MNHNY and CDR2 SVGAGI (reference sequence). The CDR3, as DNA: TGTGCCAGCAGTTGGCTAAAGAACACCGGGGAGCTGTTTTTT. This translates into CASSWLKNTGELFF.

In DNA, the CDR3 is TGTGCCAGTAGTTCCGGTAGCGGAAGAGTGGGTGAGCAGTTCTTC. Translation gives CASSSGSGRVGEQFF. The J gene is TRBJ2-1, the V gene TRBV19; D perhaps matches TRBD2 (6 bases). The CDR3 is made up of 15 amino acids. Germline V gene lookup returns CDR1 LNHDA and CDR2 SQIVND (reference sequence). V was shortened by 5 bases and J by 9 bases, with 20 bases between the two germline ends.